The 20 T cell receptor beta chains presented below share a single source sample, sequenced in a study of T-cell reconstitution after alpha-beta-depleted transplantation in children. This sample's TCRbeta library carried unique molecular identifier barcodes. TCRdb called the PCR reads again in MiXCR, with one record for every CDR3 protein. The sample has around 960,000 distinct CDR3 sequences; about 26% are singletons. This sample comprised PBMCs, mostly from graft donor cells, obtained 360 days after TCRalphabeta/CD19-depleted stem cell transplant. Every receptor here comes from a boy in the first two years of life who had a stem cell transplant for SCID, so the T cells may come from the graft donor.

V gene TRBV11-1 combines with J gene TRBJ2-7, with D unclear. V lost 5 bases and J lost 5, with 10 bases in between. Germline assignment: CDR1 SGHAT and CDR2 FQDESV (reference sequence). CDR3 size: 12 residues. In DNA form, the CDR3 reads TGTGCCAGCAGCCCAGGTACCAACGAGCAGTACTTC. Residues: CASSPGTNEQYF.

V and J are TRBV4-3 and TRBJ2-1; D gene unclear. This CDR3 is built from 14 residues. With 0 bases removed from V and 7 bases from J, the gap between germline ends came to 10 bases. In germline, CDR1 is LGHNA, CDR2 YSLEER. This CDR3 is CASSQDDGLNEQFF. CDR3 in DNA: TGCGCCAGCAGCCAAGATGACGGGTTGAATGAGCAGTTCTTC.

The rearrangement joins TRBV6-1 to TRBJ2-7, with 7 bases identical to TRBD1. From germline, CDR1 is MNHNS and CDR2 SASEGT. Trimming cost V 7 bases and J 0 bases; bases outside gene matches: 6. The CDR3 covers 14 residues. In DNA, the CDR3 is TGTGCCAGCAACCACGGGACAGCCTCCTACGAGCAGTACTTC. It encodes CASNHGTASYEQYF.

This clonotype was observed a few times. The chain recombines TRBV20-1 with TRBJ2-5, with 7 bases aligning to TRBD2. The CDR3 has 12 amino acids. V trimming: 7 bases; J trimming: 6 bases; junction bases outside the gene matches: 8. Germline V lookup: CDR1 DFQATT, CDR2 SNEGSKA (reference sequence). The CDR3 is CSELAGPQTQYF. CDR3 bases: TGCAGTGAATTAGCGGGTCCCCAGACCCAGTACTTC.

This clonotype was detected only a few times. The chain combines TRBV7-9 with TRBJ2-1, with a weak D call TRBD2 (6 bases). The CDR3 is made up of 12 amino acids. The germline V gene has CDR1 SEHNR and CDR2 FQNEAQ (reference sequence). Trimming removed 7 bases from V and 8 bases from J, with 12 bases in between. In DNA, the CDR3 is TGTGCCAGCAATGTGGGGGGTGATGAGCAGTTCTTC. Translated, it gives CASNVGGDEQFF.

This rearrangement joins TRBV5-1 to TRBJ1-1, with D perhaps TRBD1 (6 bases). The V end was cut by 4 bases, the J end by 3 bases, with 19 bases between. The germline V gene has CDR1 SGHRS and CDR2 YFSETQ. This CDR3 has 16 amino acids. Here the CDR3 DNA reads TGCGCCAGCAGCCCGGGTGGGGGGCGCGTCGACACTGAAGCTTTCTTT. Its protein product is CASSPGGGRVDTEAFF.

This rearrangement joins TRBV2 to TRBJ2-2; no clear D gene. Trimming removed 2 bases from V and 4 bases from J, with 17 bases in between. This CDR3 spans 17 amino acids. Germline V gene sequence: CDR1 SNHLY, CDR2 FYNNEI. CDR3 in DNA: TGTGCCAGCAGTGAATCTCGTAGATCCCTCTTCACCGGGGAGCTGTTTTTT. Translated: CASSESRRSLFTGELFF.

The chain recombines TRBV5-1 with TRBJ2-3, with a weak D call TRBD2 (5 bases). CDR1 is SGHRS, CDR2 YFSETQ, per germline. The V gene lost 4 bases and the J gene lost 1 base, with 16 bases spanning the gap. The CDR3 has 16 residues. The CDR3 DNA reads as TGCGCCAGCAGCCGTCCTGAGGGTTTTGGCACAGATACGCAGTATTTT. Its translation is CASSRPEGFGTDTQYF.

This clonotype was counted only a few times. The chain is built from TRBV19 and TRBJ2-7; 8 bases match TRBD1. The V gene end was trimmed by 7 bases and the J gene end by 3 bases; junction bases not matched to a gene: 11. Germline V gives CDR1 LNHDA, CDR2 SQIVND (reference sequence). This CDR3 has 15 residues. The CDR3 spells CASKDRATGGYEQYF. The CDR3 nucleotides read TGTGCCAGTAAGGACAGGGCGACCGGGGGCTACGAGCAGTACTTC.

The gene calls are TRBV28 and TRBJ2-2; no definite D call. CDR3 length: 16 amino acids. Trimming took 4 bases from V and 0 from J, leaving 12 bases between them. Germline V gene lookup returns CDR1 MDHEN and CDR2 SYDVKM. CDR3 in DNA: TGTGCCAGCAGTTCCTATCCTAATCCGAACACCGGGGAGCTGTTTTTT. Its protein is CASSSYPNPNTGELFF.

This clonotype was detected a few times. The chain is built from TRBV2 and TRBJ2-7, with TRBD1 identical over 7 bases. Germline assignment: CDR1 SNHLY and CDR2 FYNNEI. The CDR3 length is 14 residues. The V gene end was trimmed by 6 bases and the J gene end by 2 bases; junction bases not matched to a gene: 7. Here the CDR3 reads CASRRTGRAYEQYF. CDR3 bases: TGTGCCAGCAGACGGACAGGAAGGGCCTACGAGCAGTACTTC.

The chain combines TRBV12-3 or TRBV12-4 with TRBJ2-3; D ambiguous. CDR3 length: 14 amino acids. V was shortened by 5 bases and J by 0 bases, with 9 bases between the two germline ends. DNA for the CDR3: TGTGCCAGCAGTCAAATCGGTAGCACAGATACGCAGTATTTT. It translates to CASSQIGSTDTQYF.

The CDR3 region is CSVEAPGGYSTDTQYF. In DNA form, the CDR3 reads TGCAGCGTTGAAGCCCCTGGCGGATATAGCACAGATACGCAGTATTTT. V usage is TRBV29-1 and J usage is TRBJ2-3, with no clear D. Germline CDR1 reads SQVTM; CDR2 reads ANQGSEA. The V gene lost 1 base and the J gene lost 0 bases, with 14 bases spanning the gap. The CDR3 is 16 residues long.

The chain links TRBV7-2 to TRBJ2-3; tentatively, D is TRBD1 or TRBD2 (5 bases each). The CDR3 has 14 residues. Trimming removed 4 bases from V and 5 bases from J, with 13 bases in between. CDR1 SGHTA and CDR2 FQGNSA come from the germline V gene. DNA for the CDR3: TGTGCCAGCAGCTCGAGGGGCCTCCAAGATACGCAGTATTTT. Translation gives CASSSRGLQDTQYF.

This sequence joins TRBV7-2 and TRBJ2-4, with 7 bases identical to TRBD2. The V gene's germline CDR1 is SGHTA and CDR2 FQGNSA. V lost 4 bases, J lost 7 bases, and 10 bases stayed unmatched. There are 15 residues in the CDR3. The CDR3 DNA follows: TGTGCCAGCAGCTACGGGACTACACGGGGCAACATTCAGTACTTC. As protein: CASSYGTTRGNIQYF.

There are a few counts of this clonotype. J is TRBJ2-2 and V is TRBV2, with TRBD1 as a possible D gene (7 bases). This CDR3 is 15 amino acids long. Germline CDR1 reads SNHLY; CDR2 reads FYNNEI. With 6 bases removed from V and 4 bases from J, the gap between germline ends came to 15 bases. The CDR3 protein is CASRAEGASTGELFF. For the CDR3, the DNA is TGTGCCAGCAGAGCGGAGGGGGCGAGCACCGGGGAGCTGTTTTTT.

This clonotype has just a few counts. As DNA, the CDR3 is TGTGCCAGCAGCGTAGCTACGAGCGGGGGCCGTCCCTACAATGAGCAGTTCTTC. Amino acid sequence: CASSVATSGGRPYNEQFF. This chain uses TRBV9 with TRBJ2-1, with TRBD2 matching over 8 bases. This CDR3 has 18 amino acids. The J segment lost 2 bases and the V segment lost 0 bases, leaving 10 bases of the junction unmatched. Per germline, CDR1 SGDLS and CDR2 YYNGEE. The full variable domain, with the rest looked up from reference TRBV9 and TRBJ2-1, is DSGVTQTPKHLITATGQRVTLRCSPRSGDLSVYWYQQSLDQGLQFLIQYYNGEERAKGNILERFSAQQFPDLHSELNLSSLELGDSALYFCASSVATSGGRPYNEQFFGPGTRLTVL.

The sample holds a few counts of this clonotype. The chain is built from TRBV7-2 and TRBJ2-5; perhaps TRBD2 as D (6 bases). CDR3 size: 14 residues. V lost 3 bases to trimming and J lost 2 bases, with 10 bases between them. Per the germline V gene, CDR1 is SGHTA and CDR2 is FQGNSA. The CDR3 DNA is TGTGCCAGCAGCTTTAGCGGATGGCAAGAGACCCAGTACTTC. Protein product: CASSFSGWQETQYF.

The chain couples TRBV12-3 or TRBV12-4 to TRBJ1-2; D gene uncertain. The ends were cut back, 5 bases at V and 10 bases at J, with 8 bases in the middle. The CDR3 extends over 10 amino acids. The chain's CDR3 is CASSLTYYTF. For the CDR3, the DNA is TGTGCCAGCAGTCTGACCTACTACACCTTC.

This sequence joins TRBV27 and TRBJ2-7; 9 bases line up with TRBD1. The CDR3 runs 15 residues. V shed 6 bases and J 2 bases; nucleotides not matched to a gene: 8. Germline CDR1 reads MNHEY; CDR2 reads SMNVEV (reference sequence). CDR3 in DNA: TGTGCCAGCAGACGAACAGGGGGCATCCCCTACGAGCAGTACTTC. It yields the protein CASRRTGGIPYEQYF.